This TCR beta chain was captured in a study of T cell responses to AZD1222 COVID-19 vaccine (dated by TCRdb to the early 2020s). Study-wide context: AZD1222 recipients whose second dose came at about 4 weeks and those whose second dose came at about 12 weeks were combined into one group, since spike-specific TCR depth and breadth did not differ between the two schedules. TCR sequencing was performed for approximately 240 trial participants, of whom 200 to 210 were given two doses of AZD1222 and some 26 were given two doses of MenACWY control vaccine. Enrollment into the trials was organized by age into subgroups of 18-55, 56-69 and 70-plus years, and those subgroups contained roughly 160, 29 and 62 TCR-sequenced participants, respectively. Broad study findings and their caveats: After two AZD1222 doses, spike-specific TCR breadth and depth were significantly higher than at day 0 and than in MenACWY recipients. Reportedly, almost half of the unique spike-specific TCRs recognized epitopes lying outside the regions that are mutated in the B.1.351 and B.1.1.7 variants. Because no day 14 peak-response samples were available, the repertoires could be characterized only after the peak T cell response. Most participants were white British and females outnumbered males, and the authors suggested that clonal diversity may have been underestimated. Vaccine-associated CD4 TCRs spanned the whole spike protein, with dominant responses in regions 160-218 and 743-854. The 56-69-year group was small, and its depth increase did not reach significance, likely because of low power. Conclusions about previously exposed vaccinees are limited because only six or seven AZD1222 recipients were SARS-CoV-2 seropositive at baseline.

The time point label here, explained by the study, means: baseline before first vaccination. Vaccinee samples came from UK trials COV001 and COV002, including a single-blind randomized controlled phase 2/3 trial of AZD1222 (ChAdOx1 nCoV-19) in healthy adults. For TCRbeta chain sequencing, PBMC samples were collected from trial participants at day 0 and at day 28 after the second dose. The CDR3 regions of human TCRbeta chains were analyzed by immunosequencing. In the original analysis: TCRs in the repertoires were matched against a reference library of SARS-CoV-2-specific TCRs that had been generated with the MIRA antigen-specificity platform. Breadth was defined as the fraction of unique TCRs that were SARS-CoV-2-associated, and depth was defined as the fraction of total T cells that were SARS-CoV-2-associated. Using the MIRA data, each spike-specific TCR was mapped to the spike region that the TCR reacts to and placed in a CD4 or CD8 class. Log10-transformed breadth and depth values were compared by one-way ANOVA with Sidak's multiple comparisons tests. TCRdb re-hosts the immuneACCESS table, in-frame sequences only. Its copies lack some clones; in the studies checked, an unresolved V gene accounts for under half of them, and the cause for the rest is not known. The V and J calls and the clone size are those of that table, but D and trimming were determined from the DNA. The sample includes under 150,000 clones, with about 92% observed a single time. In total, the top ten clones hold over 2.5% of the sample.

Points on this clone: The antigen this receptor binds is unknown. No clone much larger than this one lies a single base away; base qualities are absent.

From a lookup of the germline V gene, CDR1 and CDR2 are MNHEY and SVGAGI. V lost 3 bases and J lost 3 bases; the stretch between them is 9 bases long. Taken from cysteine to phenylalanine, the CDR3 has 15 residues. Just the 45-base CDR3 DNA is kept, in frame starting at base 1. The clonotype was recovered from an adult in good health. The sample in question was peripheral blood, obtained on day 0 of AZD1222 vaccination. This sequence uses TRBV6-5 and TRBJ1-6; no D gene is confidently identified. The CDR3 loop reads CASSYAGDYNSPLHF. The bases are TGTGCCAGCAGTTATGCCGGAGACTATAATTCACCCCTCCACTTT.